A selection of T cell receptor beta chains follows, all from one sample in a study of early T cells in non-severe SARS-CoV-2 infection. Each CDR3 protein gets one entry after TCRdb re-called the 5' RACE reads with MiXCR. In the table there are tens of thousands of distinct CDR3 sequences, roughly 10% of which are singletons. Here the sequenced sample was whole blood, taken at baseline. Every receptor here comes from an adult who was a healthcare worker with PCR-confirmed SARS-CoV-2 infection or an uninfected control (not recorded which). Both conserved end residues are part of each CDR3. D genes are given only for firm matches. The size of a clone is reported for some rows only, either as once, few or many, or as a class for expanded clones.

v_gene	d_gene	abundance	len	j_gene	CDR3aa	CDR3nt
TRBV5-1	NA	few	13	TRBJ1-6	CASSSTYNSPLHF	TGCGCCAGCAGCAGTACCTATAATTCACCCCTCCACTTT
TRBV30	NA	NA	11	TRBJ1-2	CASSAGLGYTF	TGTGCCTCCTCGGCAGGGTTAGGCTACACCTTC
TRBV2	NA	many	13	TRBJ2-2	CASSELPAGELFF	TGTGCCAGCAGTGAATTGCCCGCCGGGGAGCTGTTTTTT
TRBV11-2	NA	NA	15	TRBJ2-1	CASRTPGSSYNEQFF	TGTGCCAGCAGGACCCCGGGGAGCTCCTACAATGAGCAGTTCTTC
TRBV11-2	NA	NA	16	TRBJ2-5	CASSLRRGQSQETQYF	TGTGCCAGCAGCTTAAGGAGGGGACAGAGCCAAGAGACCCAGTACTTC
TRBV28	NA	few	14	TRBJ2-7	CASSFWQGGREQYF	TGTGCCAGCAGTTTTTGGCAGGGAGGTCGCGAGCAGTACTTC
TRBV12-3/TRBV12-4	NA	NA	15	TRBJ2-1	CASSFLSRPSNEQFF	TGTGCCAGCAGTTTTCTTAGTCGCCCGAGCAATGAGCAGTTCTTC
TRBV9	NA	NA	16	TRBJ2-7	CASSVGASGLTYEQYF	TGTGCCAGCAGCGTAGGGGCCAGCGGACTCACCTACGAGCAGTACTTC
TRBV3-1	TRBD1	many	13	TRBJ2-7	CASSRLRQGVFLF	TGTGCCAGCAGCCGCCTCCGACAGGGAGTTTTCCTCTTC
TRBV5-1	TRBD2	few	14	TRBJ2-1	CASSPGSGRDEQFF	TGCGCCAGCAGCCCGGGATCAGGGAGGGATGAGCAGTTCTTC
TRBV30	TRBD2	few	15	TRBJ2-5	CAWSAQRGGQETQYF	TGTGCCTGGAGTGCCCAGCGGGGGGGCCAAGAGACCCAGTACTTC
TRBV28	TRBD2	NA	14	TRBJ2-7	CASTTSGGVYEQYF	TGTGCCAGCACAACCAGCGGGGGCGTATACGAGCAGTACTTC
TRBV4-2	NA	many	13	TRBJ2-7	CASSQVPIIEQYF	TGTGCCAGCAGCCAAGTCCCAATCATCGAGCAGTACTTC
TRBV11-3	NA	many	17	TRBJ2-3	CASSPGLPWGRTDTQYF	TGTGCCAGCAGCCCGGGACTTCCATGGGGGAGAACAGATACGCAGTATTTT
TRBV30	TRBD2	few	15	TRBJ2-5	CAWSVSGEPQETQYF	TGTGCCTGGAGTGTAAGCGGGGAGCCCCAAGAGACCCAGTACTTC
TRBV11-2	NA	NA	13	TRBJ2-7	CASSLDGADGQYF	TGTGCCAGCAGCTTAGATGGGGCAGACGGGCAGTACTTC
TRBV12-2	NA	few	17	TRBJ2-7	CASRLGSGLAGQYEQYF	TGTGCAAGTCGCCTCGGATCGGGACTAGCGGGACAATACGAGCAGTACTTC
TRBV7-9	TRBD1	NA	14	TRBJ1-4	CASSFQGGDEKLFF	TGTGCCAGCAGCTTCCAGGGGGGTGATGAAAAACTGTTTTTT
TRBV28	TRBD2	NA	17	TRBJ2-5	CASSLPSGGFYQETQYF	TGTGCCAGCAGTTTACCTAGCGGGGGGTTTTACCAAGAGACCCAGTACTTC
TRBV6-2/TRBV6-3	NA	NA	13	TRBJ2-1	CASRESSYNEQFF	TGTGCCAGCAGAGAGAGCTCCTACAATGAGCAGTTCTTC
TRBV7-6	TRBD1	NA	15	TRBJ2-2	CASSHRDRNTGELFF	TGTGCCAGCAGCCACCGGGACAGAAACACCGGGGAGCTGTTTTTT
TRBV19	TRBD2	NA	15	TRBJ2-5	CASSIVAGYQETQYF	TGTGCCAGTAGTATTGTAGCGGGATACCAAGAGACCCAGTACTTC
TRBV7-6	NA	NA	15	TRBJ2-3	CASSPDSPLGDTQYF	TGTGCCAGCAGCCCGGATAGCCCCCTTGGGGATACGCAGTATTTT
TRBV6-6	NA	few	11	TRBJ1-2	CASTLAGMYTF	TGTGCCAGCACCCTAGCGGGGATGTACACCTTC
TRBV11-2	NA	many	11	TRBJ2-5	CASSKEETQYF	TGTGCCAGCAGTAAAGAAGAGACCCAGTACTTC
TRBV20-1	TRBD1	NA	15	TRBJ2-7	CSAGPVQGFGAEQYF	TGCAGTGCTGGGCCCGTACAGGGGTTTGGTGCCGAGCAGTACTTC
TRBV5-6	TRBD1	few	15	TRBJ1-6	CASSYGTGARSPLHF	TGTGCCAGCAGCTACGGGACAGGGGCAAGGTCACCCCTCCACTTT
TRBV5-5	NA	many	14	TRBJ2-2	CASSLAGNTGELFF	TGTGCCAGCAGCTTGGCGGGGAACACCGGGGAGCTGTTTTTT
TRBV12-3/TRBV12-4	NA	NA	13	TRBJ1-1	CASSGENQSRAFF	TGTGCCAGCAGTGGTGAAAACCAGTCTCGGGCTTTCTTT
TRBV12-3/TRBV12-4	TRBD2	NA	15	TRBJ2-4	CASSFGGRAKNIQYF	TGTGCCAGCAGTTTCGGCGGGAGGGCCAAAAACATTCAGTACTTC
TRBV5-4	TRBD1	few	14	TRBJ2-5	CASSFRDSQETQYF	TGTGCCAGCAGCTTCCGGGACAGCCAAGAGACCCAGTACTTC
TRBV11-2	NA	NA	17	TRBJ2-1	CASSLVRLRLDDNEQFF	TGTGCCAGCAGCTTAGTTCGGTTGCGGCTCGACGACAATGAGCAGTTCTTC
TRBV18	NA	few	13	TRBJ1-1	CASSAPERARAFF	TGTGCCAGCTCTGCCCCCGAACGGGCTCGGGCTTTCTTT
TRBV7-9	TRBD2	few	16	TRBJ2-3	CASSAAAGRHTDTQYF	TGTGCCAGCAGCGCGGCAGCGGGGAGGCACACAGATACGCAGTATTTT
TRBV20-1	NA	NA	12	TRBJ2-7	CSAEGRAYEQYF	TGCAGTGCTGAAGGCAGGGCCTACGAGCAGTACTTC
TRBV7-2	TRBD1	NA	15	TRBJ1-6	CASSLLGTANSPLHF	TGTGCCAGCAGCCTTTTGGGGACAGCCAATTCACCCCTCCACTTT
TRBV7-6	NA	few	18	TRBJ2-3	CARPQGRGRADVPDTQYF	TGTGCCCGCCCCCAGGGCAGGGGCCGGGCCGACGTACCAGATACGCAGTATTTT
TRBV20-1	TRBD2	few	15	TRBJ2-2	CSAQIAGTNTGELFF	TGCAGTGCCCAGATAGCGGGGACGAACACCGGGGAGCTGTTTTTT
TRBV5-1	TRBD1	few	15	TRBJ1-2	CASSFGGQGGYGYTF	TGCGCCAGCAGCTTCGGCGGACAGGGAGGCTATGGCTACACCTTC
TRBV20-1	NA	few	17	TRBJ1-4	CSAVSPLPGLRDEKLFF	TGCAGTGCTGTCTCACCACTTCCGGGCCTAAGGGATGAAAAACTGTTTTTT
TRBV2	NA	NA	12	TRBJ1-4	CASTRVNEKLFF	TGTGCCAGCACCAGGGTGAATGAAAAACTGTTTTTT
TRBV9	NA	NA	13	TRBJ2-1	CASSTLTSNEQFF	TGTGCCAGCAGCACCCTGACTAGCAATGAGCAGTTCTTC
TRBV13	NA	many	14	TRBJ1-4	CASSLAGQNEKLFF	TGTGCCAGCAGCTTAGCTGGACAGAATGAAAAACTGTTTTTT
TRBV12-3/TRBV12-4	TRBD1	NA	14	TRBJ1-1	CASSRGTANTEAFF	TGTGCCAGCAGCCGAGGGACAGCGAACACTGAAGCTTTCTTT
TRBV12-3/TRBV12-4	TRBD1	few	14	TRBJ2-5	CASSLGQGLKTQYF	TGTGCCAGCAGTTTGGGACAGGGGTTAAAGACCCAGTACTTC
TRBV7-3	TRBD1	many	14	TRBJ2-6	CASTTGSGANVLTF	TGTGCCAGCACGACAGGGTCTGGGGCCAACGTCCTGACTTTC
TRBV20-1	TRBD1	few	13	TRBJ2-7	CSAKGQGPYEQYF	TGCAGTGCTAAGGGACAGGGACCCTACGAGCAGTACTTC
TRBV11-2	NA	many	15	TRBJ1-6	CASSLFSRRDSPLHF	TGTGCCAGCAGCTTATTTAGCAGGAGAGATTCACCCCTCCACTTT
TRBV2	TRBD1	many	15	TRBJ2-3	CASSPNPRGRDTQYF	TGTGCCAGCAGTCCCAACCCCAGGGGGCGGGATACGCAGTATTTT
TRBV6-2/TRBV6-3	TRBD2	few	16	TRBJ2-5	CASSDPSGDRQETQYF	TGTGCCAGCAGTGACCCTAGCGGGGACCGACAAGAGACCCAGTACTTC
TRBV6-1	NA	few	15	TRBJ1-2	CASRAEEQLIKGYTF	TGTGCCAGCCGGGCGGAGGAACAGCTTATTAAGGGCTACACCTTC
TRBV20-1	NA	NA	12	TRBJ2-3	CSVSWGTDTQYF	TGCAGTGTATCATGGGGGACAGATACGCAGTATTTT
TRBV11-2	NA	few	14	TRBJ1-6	CASRRSSYNSPLHF	TGTGCCAGCAGGCGGAGCTCCTATAATTCACCCCTCCACTTT
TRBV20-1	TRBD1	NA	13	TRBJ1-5	CSAATGGNQPQHF	TGCAGTGCGGCGACAGGGGGCAATCAGCCCCAGCATTTT
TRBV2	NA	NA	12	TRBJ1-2	CASETVGAGYTF	TGTGCCAGCGAGACAGTGGGGGCTGGCTACACCTTC
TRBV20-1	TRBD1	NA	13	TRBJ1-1	CSARQGLATEAFF	TGCAGTGCAAGACAGGGGCTGGCCACTGAAGCTTTCTTT
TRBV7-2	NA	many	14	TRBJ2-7	CASSSQGPLTEQYF	TGTGCCAGCAGCTCCCAGGGACCCCTGACCGAGCAGTACTTC
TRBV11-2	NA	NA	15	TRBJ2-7	CASIRSRARFYEQYF	TGTGCCAGCATCCGTTCTAGAGCACGCTTCTACGAGCAGTACTTC